This TCR beta chain was recorded in a study of CD8 T cells in ankylosing spondylitis. This clonotype appeared a few times. Quantitative molecular-barcoded 5'-RACE generated the TCR beta libraries. Each CDR3 protein is one row after TCRdb ran MiXCR on the 5' RACE reads. This table holds about 360,000 distinct CDR3 sequences, 20% to 25% found once. V shed 3 bases and J shed 3 bases, with 13 bases lying between them. This CDR3 comprises 15 residues. The V gene's germline CDR1 is MDHEN and CDR2 SYDVKM. This chain joins TRBV28 and TRBJ2-3; a possible D gene is TRBD1 (6 bases). The sequencing input was blood, either unsorted or a sorted T cell fraction (not recorded which). The source is a male donor with ankylosing spondylitis or in good health (not recorded which). CDR3 DNA: TGTGCCAGCAGTTTGTCAACAGGGCGGACAGATACGCAGTATTTT. This sequence encodes CASSLSTGRTDTQYF.